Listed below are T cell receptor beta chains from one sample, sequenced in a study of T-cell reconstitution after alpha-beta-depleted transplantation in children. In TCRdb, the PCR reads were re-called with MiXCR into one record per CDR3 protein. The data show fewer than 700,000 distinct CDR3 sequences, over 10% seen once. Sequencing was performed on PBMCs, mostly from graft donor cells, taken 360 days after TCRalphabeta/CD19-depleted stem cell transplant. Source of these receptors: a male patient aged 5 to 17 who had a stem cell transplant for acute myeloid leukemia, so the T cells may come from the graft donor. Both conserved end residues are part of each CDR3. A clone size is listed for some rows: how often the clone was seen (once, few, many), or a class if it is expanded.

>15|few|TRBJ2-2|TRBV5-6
CASSWSGEYTGELFF
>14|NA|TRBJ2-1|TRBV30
CAWSRLATYNEQFF
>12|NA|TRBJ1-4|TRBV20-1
CSARDLGQILFF
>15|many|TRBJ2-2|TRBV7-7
CASSLTSGSVGELFF
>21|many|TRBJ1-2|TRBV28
CASRPAGFENVGVGLYYGYTF
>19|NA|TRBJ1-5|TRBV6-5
CASSYVGAGGRQGVWPQHF
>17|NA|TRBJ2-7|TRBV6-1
CASSRLATSGWGYEQYF
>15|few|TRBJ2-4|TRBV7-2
CASSTPLAVKNIQYF
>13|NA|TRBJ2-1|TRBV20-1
CSARAGCYNEQFF
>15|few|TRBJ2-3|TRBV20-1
CSARGGGRSTDTQYF
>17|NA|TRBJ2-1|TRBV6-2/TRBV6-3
CASSYSGLAGDHNEQFF
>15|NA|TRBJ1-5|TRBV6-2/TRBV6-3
CASSYRGAGNQPQHF
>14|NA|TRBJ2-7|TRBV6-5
CASSYLDTTYEQYF
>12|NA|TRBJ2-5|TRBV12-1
CARAFRTETQYF
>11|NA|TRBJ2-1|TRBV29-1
CSVASNNEQFF
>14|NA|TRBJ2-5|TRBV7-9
CASSFSSGGETQYF
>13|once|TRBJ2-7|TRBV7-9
CASSFGWRYEQYF
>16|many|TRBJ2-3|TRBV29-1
CSVEGMEVFSTDTQYF
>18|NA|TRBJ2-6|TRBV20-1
CSARGTSGRIGGANVLTF
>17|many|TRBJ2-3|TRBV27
CASRARTTLPSTDTQYF
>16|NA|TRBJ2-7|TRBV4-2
CASSPTRGEEGYEQYF
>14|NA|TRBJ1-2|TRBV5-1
CASSSDRVAYGYTF
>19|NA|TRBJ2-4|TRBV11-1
CASSSRLTGVTSRQNIQYF
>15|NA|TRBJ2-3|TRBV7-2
CASSSRDRALIAQYF
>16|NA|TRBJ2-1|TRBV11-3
CASSPRSASGKDEQFF
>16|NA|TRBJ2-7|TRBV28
CASSLRGTGYVYEQYF
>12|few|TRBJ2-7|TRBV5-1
CASMGGSYEQYF
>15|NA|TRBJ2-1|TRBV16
CASSPGLAGINEQFF
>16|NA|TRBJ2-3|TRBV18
CASSQGQLALSDTQYF
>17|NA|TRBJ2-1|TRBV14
CASSPIPAGVGLREQFF
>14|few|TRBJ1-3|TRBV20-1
CSARDRLWRNTIYF
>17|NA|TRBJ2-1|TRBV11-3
CASSFETGEGFYNEQFF
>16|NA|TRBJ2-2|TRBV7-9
CASSPAGLANTGELFF
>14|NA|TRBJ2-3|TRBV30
CAWSVGQAGDTQYF
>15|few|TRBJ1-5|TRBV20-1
CSAREAKGGSQPQHF
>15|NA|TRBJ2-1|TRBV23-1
CASSQMAAGHNEQFF
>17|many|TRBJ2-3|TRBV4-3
CASSPRAGGLNADTQYF
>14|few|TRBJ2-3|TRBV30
CAWRRTGWSDTQYF
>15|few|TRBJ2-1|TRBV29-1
CSVDPWKFAYNEQFF
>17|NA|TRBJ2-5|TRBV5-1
CASSSMTSFWGQETQYF
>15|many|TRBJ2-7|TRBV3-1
CASSYWTVSSYEQYF
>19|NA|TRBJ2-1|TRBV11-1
CASSLGESWAGKKYNEQFF
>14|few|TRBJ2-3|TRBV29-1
CSASGQGGTDTQYF
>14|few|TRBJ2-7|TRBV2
CATEGLAGGQAQYF
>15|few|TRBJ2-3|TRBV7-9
CASSLGASSTDTQYF